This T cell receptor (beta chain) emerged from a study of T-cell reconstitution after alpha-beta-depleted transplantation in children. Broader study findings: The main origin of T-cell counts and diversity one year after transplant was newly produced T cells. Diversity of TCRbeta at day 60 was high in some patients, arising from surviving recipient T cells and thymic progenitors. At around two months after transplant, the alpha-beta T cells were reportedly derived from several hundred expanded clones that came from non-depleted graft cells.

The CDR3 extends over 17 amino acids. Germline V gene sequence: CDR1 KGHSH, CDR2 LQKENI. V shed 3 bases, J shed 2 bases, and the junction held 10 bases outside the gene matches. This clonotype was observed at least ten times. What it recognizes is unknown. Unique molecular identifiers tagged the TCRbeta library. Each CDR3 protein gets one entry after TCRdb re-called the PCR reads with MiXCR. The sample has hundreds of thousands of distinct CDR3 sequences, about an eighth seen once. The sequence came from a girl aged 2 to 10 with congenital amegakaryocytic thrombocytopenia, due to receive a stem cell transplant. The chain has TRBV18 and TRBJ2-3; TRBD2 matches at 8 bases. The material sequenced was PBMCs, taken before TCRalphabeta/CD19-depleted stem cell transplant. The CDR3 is CASSPGVGTSDTDTQYF. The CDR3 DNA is TGTGCCAGCTCACCTGGAGTCGGGACTAGTGACACAGATACGCAGTATTTT. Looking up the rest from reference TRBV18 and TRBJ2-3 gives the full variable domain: NAGVMQNPRHLVRRRGQEARLRCSPMKGHSHVYWYRQLPEEGLKFMVYLQKENIIDESGMPKERFSAEFPKEGPSILRIQQVVRGDSAAYFCASSPGVGTSDTDTQYFGPGTRLTVL.